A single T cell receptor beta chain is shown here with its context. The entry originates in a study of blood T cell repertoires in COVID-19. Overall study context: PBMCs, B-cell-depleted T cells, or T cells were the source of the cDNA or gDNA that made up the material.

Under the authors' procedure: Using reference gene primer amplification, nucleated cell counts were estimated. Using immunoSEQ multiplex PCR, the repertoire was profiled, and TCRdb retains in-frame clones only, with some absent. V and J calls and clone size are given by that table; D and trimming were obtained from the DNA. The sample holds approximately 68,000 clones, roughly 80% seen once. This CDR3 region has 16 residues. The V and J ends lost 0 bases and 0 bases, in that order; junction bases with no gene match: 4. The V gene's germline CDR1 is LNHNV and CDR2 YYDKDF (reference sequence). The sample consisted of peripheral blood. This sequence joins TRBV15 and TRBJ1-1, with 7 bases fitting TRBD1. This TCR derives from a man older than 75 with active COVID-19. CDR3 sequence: CATSRDRQGVNTEAFF. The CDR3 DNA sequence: TGTGCCACCAGCAGAGATAGGCAGGGGGTGAACACTGAAGCTTTCTTT. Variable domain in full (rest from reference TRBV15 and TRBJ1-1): DAMVIQNPRYQVTQFGKPVTLSCSQTLNHNVMYWYQQKSSQAPKLLFHYYDKDFNNEADTPDNFQSRRPNTSFCFLDIRSPGLGDTAMYLCATSRDRQGVNTEAFFGQGTRLTVV.